The 22 T cell receptor beta chains below all came from one sample that was sequenced in a study of blood T cell repertoires in COVID-19. Measured with immunoSEQ multiplex PCR; TCRdb has only the in-frame clones, and not every one. The sample includes some 400,000 clones, 81% seen only once; the top ten take more than 0.85%. Material for sequencing was peripheral blood. Source of these receptors: a human donor with acute or convalescent COVID-19. The donor label of this sample is uncertain.

This clone was observed a single time. The chain employs TRBV5-4 and TRBJ1-5; 7 bases align to TRBD1. CDR3 size: 14 residues. The V segment lost 2 bases and the J segment 5 bases; nucleotides outside the gene matches: 4. Germline V lookup: CDR1 SGHNT, CDR2 YYREEE (reference sequence). In DNA, the CDR3 is TGTGCCAGCAGCTTACAGGGGCCCGATCAGCCCCAGCATTTT. This translates into CASSLQGPDQPQHF.

This clone was detected only once. V usage is TRBV4-1 and J usage is TRBJ1-5; D is possibly TRBD1 (6 bases). The ends were cut back, 3 bases at V and 6 bases at J, with 12 bases in the middle. Germline V gene lookup returns CDR1 MGHRA and CDR2 YSYEKL. The CDR3 has 14 residues. In DNA, the CDR3 is TGCGCCAGCAGCCACAAGGGGGGGGCTCAGCCCCAGCATTTT. This gives the protein CASSHKGGAQPQHF.

This clone has only one observation. The chain couples TRBV28 to TRBJ2-7; D not resolved. V shed 3 bases and J shed 4 bases, with 4 bases lying between them. This CDR3 spans 11 amino acids. CDR1 MDHEN and CDR2 SYDVKM come from the germline V gene. CDR3 loop: CASSFQYEQYF. In DNA, the CDR3 is TGTGCCAGCAGTTTCCAGTACGAGCAGTACTTC. Looking up the rest from reference TRBV28 and TRBJ2-7 gives the full variable domain: DVKVTQSSRYLVKRTGEKVFLECVQDMDHENMFWYRQDPGLGLRLIYFSYDVKMKEKGDIPEGYSVSREKKERFSLILESASTNQTSMYLCASSFQYEQYFGPGTRLTVT.

This clone was found a few times. This rearrangement joins TRBV30 to TRBJ2-3, with TRBD2 matching over 10 bases. Germline loops: CDR1 GTSNPN, CDR2 SVGIG (reference sequence). Trimming at V came to 5 bases and at J to 6 bases, leaving 8 bases not matched to a gene. The CDR3 sequence is 14 residues long. CDR3 protein: CAWERGTSADTQYF. In DNA form, the CDR3 reads TGTGCCTGGGAGCGGGGGACTAGCGCCGATACGCAGTATTTT. The entire variable domain, with the rest obtained from reference TRBV30 and TRBJ2-3, is as follows: SQTIHQWPATLVQPVGSPLSLECTVEGTSNPNLYWYRQAAGRGLQLLFYSVGIGQISSEVPQNLSASRPQDRQFILSSKKLLLSDSGFYLCAWERGTSADTQYFGPGTRLTVL.

A single count supports this clone. This chain's CDR3 is CASSRDRTEAFF. The CDR3 DNA is TGTGCCAGCAGCCGGGACAGGACTGAAGCTTTCTTT. The chain couples TRBV27 to TRBJ1-1; 8 bases match TRBD1. This CDR3 contains 12 residues. CDR1 MNHEY and CDR2 SMNVEV come from the germline V gene (reference sequence). After removal of 6 bases from V and 5 bases from J, the junction contained 2 bases not matched to a gene.

In this sample, this clone turned up many times. The rearrangement links TRBV2 to TRBJ2-3; D uncertain. Germline CDR1 and CDR2: SNHLY and FYNNEI. V was cut by 5 bases and J by 11 bases, with 11 bases left in between. The CDR3 has 11 amino acids. The CDR3 DNA is TGTGCCAGCAGTAGCACGATGAGGCAGTATTTT. Translation gives CASSSTMRQYF.

This clone was recorded only once. The chain carries TRBV7-8 and TRBJ2-1; TRBD2 aligns across 10 bases. Germline CDR1 is SGHVS and CDR2 is FQNEAQ. The CDR3 totals 16 residues. The V gene end was trimmed by 2 bases and the J gene end by 5 bases; junction bases not matched to a gene: 6. CDR3 DNA sequence: TGTGCCAGCAGCTTAACCCGGACTAGCGGCAACAATGAGCAGTTCTTC. This translates into CASSLTRTSGNNEQFF. Variable domain in full (rest from reference TRBV7-8 and TRBJ2-1): GAGVSQSPRYKVAKRGQDVALRCDPISGHVSLFWYQQALGQGPEFLTYFQNEAQLDKSGLPSDRFFAERPEGSVSTLKIQRTQQEDSAVYLCASSLTRTSGNNEQFFGPGTRLTVL.

The chain couples TRBV10-3 to TRBJ1-6, with 8 bases lining up with TRBD1. The CDR3 consists of 14 residues. J gave up 7 bases and V 5 bases, and 4 bases lay outside the gene matches. Germline V gives CDR1 ENHRY, CDR2 SYGVKD. This CDR3 reads CAISQGAWNSPLHF. The CDR3, as DNA: TGTGCCATCAGTCAGGGGGCTTGGAATTCACCCCTCCACTTT.

The V gene is TRBV30, the J gene TRBJ1-5; 9 positions match TRBD1. The V segment lost 4 bases and the J segment 0 bases; nucleotides outside the gene matches: 10. The V gene's germline CDR1 is GTSNPN and CDR2 SVGIG (reference sequence). This CDR3 has 17 residues. The CDR3 loop reads CAWTSGQGPYSNQPQHF. The CDR3, as DNA: TGTGCCTGGACCTCTGGACAGGGGCCTTATAGCAATCAGCCCCAGCATTTT.

V and J are TRBV10-2 and TRBJ2-5, with a weak D call TRBD1 (5 bases). This CDR3 contains 14 residues. Trimming removed 4 bases from V and 5 bases from J, with 14 bases in between. Germline V lookup: CDR1 WSHSY, CDR2 SAAADI. The CDR3 DNA reads as TGCGCCAGCAGTGTAGGCAGGGTTGAGGAGACCCAGTACTTC. It codes for CASSVGRVEETQYF.

The chain is built from TRBV6-5 and TRBJ1-6, with no clear D. CDR1 and CDR2 from the germline V gene are MNHEY and SVGAGI. The length of the CDR3 is 13 residues. V dropped 10 bases and J dropped 9 bases, with 16 bases sitting between them. The DNA of the CDR3 is TGTGCCACCGAACGAGTCGCCGGTTCACCCCTCCACTTT. It encodes CATERVAGSPLHF.

This clone has just one count. The rearrangement uses TRBV18 and TRBJ2-5, with D maybe TRBD1 (6 bases). Between the trimmed V and J ends, which lost 2 bases and 1 base, there was a span of 17 bases. The V gene's germline CDR1 is KGHSH and CDR2 LQKENI. The CDR3 sequence is 17 residues long. The CDR3 region has the DNA TGTGCCAGCTCACCAGGACAGAGCGCCTGGCCCCAAGAGACCCAGTACTTC. It is translated as CASSPGQSAWPQETQYF.

CDR3 in DNA: TGTGCCAGTAGTAGGGGACAGTACAATGAGCAGTTCTTC. Translating gives CASSRGQYNEQFF. The chain combines TRBV19 with TRBJ2-1; 7 bases map to TRBD1. Germline V lookup: CDR1 LNHDA, CDR2 SQIVND (reference sequence). The CDR3 is 13 amino acids. Unmatched junction bases numbered 1, after V lost 4 bases and J lost 4 bases.

The chain carries TRBV7-9 and TRBJ2-7, with TRBD2 identical over 11 bases. With the DNA end fitting TRBJ2-1 better, the J assignment may be wrong. Germline-derived CDR1 and CDR2 are SEHNR and FQNEAQ (reference sequence). The CDR3 totals 16 residues. The CDR3 is CASSQTSGVLYNEQFF. The CDR3 DNA reads as TGTGCCAGCAGCCAGACTAGCGGGGTTCTTTACAATGAGCAGTTCTTC.

This clone is a singleton in its sample. The chain joins TRBV7-2 to TRBJ2-1; the D is unclear. The V end lost 1 base, the J end lost 3 bases, and 4 bases lay between the germline ends. CDR3 size: 13 residues. Germline CDR1 is SGHTA and CDR2 is FQGNSA. CDR3 bases: TGTGCCAGCAGCTTAGATATCTACAATGAGCAGTTCTTC. Translating gives CASSLDIYNEQFF.

CDR3 bases: TGTGCCAGCAGCCAAGATCGGAGGACAGGGTTGCGTCAGCCCCAGCATTTT. This codes for CASSQDRRTGLRQPQHF. The genes are TRBV4-2 and TRBJ1-5, with 8 bases matching TRBD1. The CDR3 is 17 amino acids. Germline values: CDR1 LGHNA, CDR2 YNFKEQ. Germline trimming cut 0 bases from V and 6 bases from J; bases unmatched to any gene: 10.

The V and J genes are TRBV27 and TRBJ2-3; perhaps TRBD1 as D (5 bases). The CDR3 loop spans 15 amino acids. Looked up from germline, CDR1 is MNHEY and CDR2 is SMNVEV (reference sequence). Trimming pared 6 bases from V and 0 bases from J, leaving 13 bases between. CDR3 loop: CASSSWGESTDTQYF. CDR3 nucleotide sequence: TGTGCCAGCAGCTCTTGGGGCGAGAGCACAGATACGCAGTATTTT.

The rearrangement links TRBV2 to TRBJ2-5; 7 bases are shared with TRBD2. The CDR3 totals 15 residues. Looked up from germline, CDR1 is SNHLY and CDR2 is FYNNEI. Unmatched junction bases numbered 15, after V lost 7 bases and J lost 7 bases. The CDR3 loop reads CASTTEGRTRGTQYF. CDR3 coding DNA: TGTGCCAGCACCACCGAGGGCAGGACTAGAGGGACCCAGTACTTC.

The chain couples TRBV7-9 to TRBJ1-1; D possibly corresponds to TRBD1 (5 bases). Trimming removed 0 bases from V and 1 base from J, with 9 bases in between. From germline, CDR1 is SEHNR and CDR2 FQNEAQ (reference sequence). The CDR3 loop spans 15 amino acids. DNA of the CDR3: TGTGCCAGCAGCTTAGCGGCGGGACCGAACACTGAAGCTTTCTTT. Amino acids: CASSLAAGPNTEAFF.

The chain links TRBV5-1 to TRBJ1-1; D is possibly TRBD1 (6 bases). CDR3 length: 14 amino acids. Deletions cut 4 bases from V and 2 bases from J, with 12 bases between. Germline lookup yields CDR1 SGHRS and CDR2 YFSETQ. Here the CDR3 reads CASSQGHSNTEAFF. The DNA of the CDR3 is TGCGCCAGCAGCCAGGGACATAGTAACACTGAAGCTTTCTTT.

This rearrangement joins TRBV2 to TRBJ2-5; TRBD2 aligns across 13 bases. V trimming: 7 bases; J trimming: 3 bases; junction bases outside the gene matches: 8. This CDR3 has 16 residues. In germline, CDR1 is SNHLY, CDR2 FYNNEI. The CDR3 region has the DNA TGTGCCAGCACCCCCCTGGGGACTAGCGGGAAAGAGACCCAGTACTTC. Translating gives CASTPLGTSGKETQYF.

The chain has TRBV4-1 and TRBJ1-4; 7 bases are shared with TRBD1. This CDR3 has 17 amino acids. Germline values: CDR1 MGHRA, CDR2 YSYEKL. V was pared by 11 bases and J by 0 bases, with 15 bases of the junction left unmatched. CDR3 amino acids: CASRSDREHATNEKLFF. CDR3 DNA sequence: TGCGCCTCCCGTTCCGACAGGGAACATGCAACTAATGAAAAACTGTTTTTT.